The entry below gives a single TCR beta chain sequence along with its context. Its antigen remains unidentified. The data were taken from a study of post-analysis software for immune sequencing data. Study-level points and caveats: Controls showed significantly higher normalized Chao1 diversity than did multiple sclerosis patients. A handful of TRBV segments were significantly more frequent in patients than in controls. TRBV5-6, TRBV5-1 and TRBV20-1 were among these segments.

CDR1 is LGHDT and CDR2 is YNNKEL in the germline V gene (reference sequence). The CDR3 contains 12 residues. Trimming took off 1 base at V and 4 bases at J, with 5 bases between the two ends. cDNA libraries of TCR beta carried unique molecular identifiers. Between about 1 and 11 million T cells gave rise to about 450,000 cDNA molecules. TCRdb ran MiXCR on the PCR reads and lists one entry per CDR3 protein. The sample carries about half a million distinct CDR3 sequences, under 55% recorded once. This chain links TRBV3-1 with TRBJ2-7, with no clear D. This receptor was identified in a girl between 5 and 17 years old with multiple sclerosis. Sequenced input: blood. The CDR3 protein is CASSQVRYEQYF. CDR3 DNA sequence: TGTGCCAGCAGCCAAGTCAGGTACGAGCAGTACTTC.